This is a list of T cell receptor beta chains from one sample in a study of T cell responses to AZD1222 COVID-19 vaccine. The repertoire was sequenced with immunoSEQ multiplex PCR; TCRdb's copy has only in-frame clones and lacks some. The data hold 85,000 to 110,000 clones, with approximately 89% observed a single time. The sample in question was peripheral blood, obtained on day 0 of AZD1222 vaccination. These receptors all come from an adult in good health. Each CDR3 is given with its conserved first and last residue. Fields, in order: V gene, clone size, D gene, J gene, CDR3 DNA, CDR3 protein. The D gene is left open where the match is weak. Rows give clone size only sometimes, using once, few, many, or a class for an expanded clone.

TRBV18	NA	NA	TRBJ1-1	TGTGCCAGCTCACCCCCGACAGTGAACACTGAAGCTTTCTTT	CASSPPTVNTEAFF
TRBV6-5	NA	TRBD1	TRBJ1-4	TGTGCCAGCAGTTCCGACCGGGACAGGGCTAATGAAAAACTGTTTTTT	CASSSDRDRANEKLFF
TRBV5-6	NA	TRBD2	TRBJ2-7	TGTGCCAGCAGCTCCCTGGGGTTAGCGGGGGGGCCTCAAAACGTCGAGCAGTACTTC	CASSSLGLAGGPQNVEQYF
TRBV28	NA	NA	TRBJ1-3	TGTGCCAGCAGTCCGGCTCAGGGGAGAAACACCATATATTTT	CASSPAQGRNTIYF
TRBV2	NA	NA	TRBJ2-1	TGTGCCAGCAGTGGCCGCCAGGGCCCCAACAATGAGCAGTTCTTC	CASSGRQGPNNEQFF
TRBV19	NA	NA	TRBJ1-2	TGTGCCAGTACCACCGTGGGGGGCGCGGCCTATGGCTACACCTTC	CASTTVGGAAYGYTF
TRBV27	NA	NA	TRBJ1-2	TGTGCCAGCAGTTCCTGGACGGGTTCAGAGGATGGCTACACCTTC	CASSSWTGSEDGYTF
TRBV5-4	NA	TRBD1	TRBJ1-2	TGTGCCAGCAGCTTGGGACAGGGGATTTGGGGCTACACCTTC	CASSLGQGIWGYTF
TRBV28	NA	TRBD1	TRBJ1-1	TGTGCCAGCAGCACAGGGGCGTTCACTGAAGCTTTCTTT	CASSTGAFTEAFF
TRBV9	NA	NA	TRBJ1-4	TGTGCCAGCAGCGCTGTTGCAACTAATGAAAAACTGTTTTTT	CASSAVATNEKLFF
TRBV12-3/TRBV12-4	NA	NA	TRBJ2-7	TGTGCCAGCGGGCGCACCTACGAGCAGTACTTC	CASGRTYEQYF
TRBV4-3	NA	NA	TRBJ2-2	TGCGCCAGCAGCCAAGATAGGGGTGCCGGGGACCTGAACACCGGGGAGCTGTTTTTT	CASSQDRGAGDLNTGELFF
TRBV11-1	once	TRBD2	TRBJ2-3	TGTGCCAGCAGTCGACTAGCCGGCACAGATACGCAGTATTTT	CASSRLAGTDTQYF
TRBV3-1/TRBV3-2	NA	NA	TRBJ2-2	TGTGCCAGCAGCCAACAGGGGACCGGGGAGCTGTTTTTT	CASSQQGTGELFF
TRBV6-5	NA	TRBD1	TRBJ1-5	TGTGCCAGCAGGGGAGGGGGCGCGGGCCAGCCCCAGCATTTT	CASRGGGAGQPQHF
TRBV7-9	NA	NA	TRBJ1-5	TGTGCCAGCAGCGCGACCCCAGGGCAGCCCCAGCATTTT	CASSATPGQPQHF
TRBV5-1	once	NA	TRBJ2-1	TGCGCCAGCAGCTTGGGGGGCGGCGGTAGTGGGGAGCAGTTCTTC	CASSLGGGGSGEQFF
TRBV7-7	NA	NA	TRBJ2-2	TGTGCTAGCAGACAACTCGGGGCCGGGGAGCTGTTTTTT	CASRQLGAGELFF
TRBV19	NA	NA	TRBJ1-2	TGTGCCAGTAGAGCAGGAGAACCCTATGGCTACACCTTC	CASRAGEPYGYTF
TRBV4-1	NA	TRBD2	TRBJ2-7	TGCGCCAGCAGCCAATTGGTTAGCGGGAGTGTCTACGAGCAGTACTTC	CASSQLVSGSVYEQYF
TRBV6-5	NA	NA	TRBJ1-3	TGTGCCAGCAGTTATTCCTTACAGGGCTCTGGAAACACCATATATTTT	CASSYSLQGSGNTIYF
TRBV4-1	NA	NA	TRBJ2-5	TGCGCCAGCAGCCATGTAGGAGAGACCCAGTACTTC	CASSHVGETQYF
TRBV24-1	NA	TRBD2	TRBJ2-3	TGTGCCACCAGTGATCCTATCCCTGGCGGGAGGATTGCAGATACGCAGTATTTT	CATSDPIPGGRIADTQYF
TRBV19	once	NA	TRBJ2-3	TGTGCCTGTACGGTAACTACTAGCACAGATACGCAGTATTTT	CACTVTTSTDTQYF
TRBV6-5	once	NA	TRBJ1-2	TGTGCCAGCACACGCAACTGGGGGGACTATGGCTACACCTTC	CASTRNWGDYGYTF
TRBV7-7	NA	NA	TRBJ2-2	TGTGCTAGCAGCTTAGCGCGGCCGGGAACCGGGGAGCTGTTTTTT	CASSLARPGTGELFF
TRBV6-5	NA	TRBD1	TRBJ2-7	TGTGCCAGCAGTTCCATACCACCGGGACAGGCTGAGCAGTACTTC	CASSSIPPGQAEQYF
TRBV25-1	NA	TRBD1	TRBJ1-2	TGTGCCAGCAGTGGAACAGGGGGCGCGAACTATGGCTACACCTTC	CASSGTGGANYGYTF
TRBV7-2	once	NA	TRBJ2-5	TGTGCCAGCAGCCCTAGACCCCTATTCCAAGAGACCCAGTACTTC	CASSPRPLFQETQYF
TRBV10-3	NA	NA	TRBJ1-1	TGTGCCATCAGTGGACCAAATGTTAACACTGAAGCTTTCTTT	CAISGPNVNTEAFF
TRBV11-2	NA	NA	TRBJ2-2	TGTGCCAGCAGCTTAGATCACGGTTCCGGGGAGCTGTTTTTT	CASSLDHGSGELFF
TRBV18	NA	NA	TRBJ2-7	TGTGCCAGCATCGGACAGAGCTCCTACGAGCAGTACTTC	CASIGQSSYEQYF